These T cell receptor beta chains were read from a single sample in a study of cytomegalovirus exposure and HLA in healthy donors. Profiled with immunoSEQ multiplex PCR; TCRdb holds only in-frame clones, not every one. The repertoire includes about 150,000 clones, approximately 88% of them detected once, and around 0.41% sits in the top ten. Material for sequencing was PBMCs. These receptors all stem from a boy aged 2 to 10 in good health and CMV-seronegative. The CDR3 runs from the conserved cysteine through the conserved F or W. A D gene is named only where the DNA matches it firmly. Clone size appears in some rows only: once, few, many, or a class for an expanded clone.

>TRBD2|TRBV5-4|NA|TRBJ2-2
TGTGCCAGCAGCCCGGGACTAGCGGGAGGGCCAGACACCGGGGAGCTGTTTTTT
CASSPGLAGGPDTGELFF
>NA|TRBV28|few|TRBJ1-1
TGTGCCATCTTGAGAGACAGGTGGGACACTGAAGCTTTCTTT
CAILRDRWDTEAFF
>NA|TRBV10-3|NA|TRBJ1-1
TGTGCCATCAGTGAGTCAGACAGGATGAACACTGAAGCTTTCTTT
CAISESDRMNTEAFF
>TRBD1|TRBV25-1|NA|TRBJ2-3
TGTGCCAGCAGTGACCCGGGACAGGGCACAGATACGCAGTATTTT
CASSDPGQGTDTQYF
>TRBD2|TRBV2|NA|TRBJ2-7
TGTGCCAGCTCCGGGACTAGCGGGATGGGGGAGCAGTACTTC
CASSGTSGMGEQYF
>TRBD1|TRBV5-6|NA|TRBJ1-4
TGTGCCAGCAGCTTTGGGACAGCGAATGAAAAACTGTTTTTT
CASSFGTANEKLFF
>NA|TRBV18|NA|TRBJ2-1
TGTGCCAGCTCCCCTAGCGTAGGCTCCTACAATGAGCAGTTCTTC
CASSPSVGSYNEQFF
>TRBD2|TRBV5-4|NA|TRBJ2-1
TGTGCCAGCAGCACGGTGCGGGAGGATCCCAATGAGCAGTTCTTC
CASSTVREDPNEQFF
>TRBD2|TRBV11-3|NA|TRBJ2-1
TGTGCCAGCAGCTTGGGCCCCTGGCGGGAGGGCCCGGGTGAGCAGTTCTTC
CASSLGPWREGPGEQFF
>NA|TRBV2|NA|TRBJ1-1
TGTGCCAGCAGTGAAGGGGAGCGCACTGAAGCTTTCTTT
CASSEGERTEAFF
>NA|TRBV10-2|few|TRBJ2-1
TGCGCCAGCAGGGATACTTCGGGCAATGAGCAGTTCTTC
CASRDTSGNEQFF
>TRBD1|TRBV6-4|NA|TRBJ1-2
TGTGCCAGCAGTGACTCCCCCGGACAGGGCCACTATGGCTACACCTTC
CASSDSPGQGHYGYTF
>NA|TRBV6-6|NA|TRBJ1-2
TGTGCCAGCAGTTACTCACGACAGAAACCTAACTATGGCTACACCTTC
CASSYSRQKPNYGYTF
>NA|TRBV28|NA|TRBJ2-1
TGTGCCAGCAGTTTCCGCAGGGACTCCTACAATGAGCAGTTCTTC
CASSFRRDSYNEQFF
>TRBD2|TRBV9|NA|TRBJ2-1
TGTGCCAGCAGCACCTCTTTGGTAGCGGGAGGGCTATACAATGAGCAGTTCTTC
CASSTSLVAGGLYNEQFF
>NA|TRBV6-1|NA|TRBJ2-7
TGTGCCAGCAGTGACAAGGGGATGCAGTACTTC
CASSDKGMQYF
>NA|TRBV27|NA|TRBJ2-7
TGTGCCAGCAGTGCCCTCGGCGAGCAGTACTTC
CASSALGEQYF
>NA|TRBV5-1|few|TRBJ1-1
TGCGCCAGCAGCTTCTCCAGGGCAGGGACTGAAGCTTTCTTT
CASSFSRAGTEAFF
>TRBD2|TRBV5-4|NA|TRBJ2-7
TGTGCCAGCAGCCCCTTAGGACTAGCGGGAGGGCGGAACGAGCAGTACTTC
CASSPLGLAGGRNEQYF
>TRBD1|TRBV25-1|NA|TRBJ2-1
TGTGCCAGCAGAGCACAGGGGAGCTCCTACAATGAGCAGTTCTTC
CASRAQGSSYNEQFF
>TRBD2|TRBV19|NA|TRBJ2-1
TGTGCCAGTAGTCCTCAGCCGGTCGGGAGGGGCGATGAGCAGTTCTTC
CASSPQPVGRGDEQFF
>TRBD1|TRBV19|NA|TRBJ2-2
TGTGCCAGTAGTATAGGGACAGGGCCCGGGGAGCTGTTTTTT
CASSIGTGPGELFF
>TRBD2|TRBV6-5|NA|TRBJ2-1
TGTGCCAGCAAAGAGTTGCGCGCGGGAGGATACGAGCAGTTCTTC
CASKELRAGGYEQFF
>TRBD1|TRBV19|NA|TRBJ1-2
TGTGCCAGTAGTATAAAGCGCACAGGGGAATTATCTCGCTATGGCTACACCTTC
CASSIKRTGELSRYGYTF
>TRBD1|TRBV27|NA|TRBJ1-2
TGTGCCAGCAGTCCCCCGGGACAGACAGGTCCCCACACCTTC
CASSPPGQTGPHTF
>TRBD1|TRBV28|NA|TRBJ1-4
TGTGCCAGCAGTGACACCGGGACAGAAAGGGAAAAACTGTTTTTT
CASSDTGTEREKLFF
>NA|TRBV2|NA|TRBJ1-3
TGTGCCAGCAGTGGGGACTCGGGGGGCACCATATATTTT
CASSGDSGGTIYF
>TRBD1|TRBV27|NA|TRBJ1-4
TGTGCCAGCAGTCTACAGGGGCTGCATGAAAAACTGTTTTTT
CASSLQGLHEKLFF
>NA|TRBV4-2|NA|TRBJ2-7
TGTGCCAGCAGCCAAGTTGAGGGAGCCTACGAGCAGTACTTC
CASSQVEGAYEQYF
>TRBD2|TRBV6-1|NA|TRBJ2-3
TGTGCCAGCGGGGGGGGAAGCCCCTGGACAGATACGCAGTATTTT
CASGGGSPWTDTQYF
>NA|TRBV4-2|NA|TRBJ2-7
TGTGCCAGCAGCCAAGAGGGGCAGGGGCGATACGAGCAGTACTTC
CASSQEGQGRYEQYF
>NA|TRBV5-1|NA|TRBJ1-1
TGCGCCAGCAGCTTGGGAGGGTTTGAAGCTTTCTTT
CASSLGGFEAFF
>TRBD1|TRBV9|NA|TRBJ1-2
TGTGCCAGCAGTCCTGGACAGGGGTACTATGGCTACACCTTC
CASSPGQGYYGYTF
>TRBD1|TRBV28|NA|TRBJ2-7
TGTGCCAGCAGTTTACGCAGGGGGAGCTCCTACGAGCAGTACTTC
CASSLRRGSSYEQYF
>NA|TRBV14|NA|TRBJ1-2
TGTGCCAGCAGCCCATCGACATTGCCTGGTGGCTACACCTTC
CASSPSTLPGGYTF
>TRBD2|TRBV10-3|once|TRBJ2-5
TGTGCCATCAGTGACACGACGGGAGGAGAGACCCAGTACTTC
CAISDTTGGETQYF
>NA|TRBV7-9|NA|TRBJ2-4
TGTGCCAGCAGCCCACCCGCCCTAGCACCCAAAAACATTCAGTACTTC
CASSPPALAPKNIQYF
>NA|TRBV7-9|NA|TRBJ2-5
TGTGCCAGCAGCCCTAGACAGACGCAAGAGACCCAGTACTTC
CASSPRQTQETQYF
>TRBD1|TRBV19|few|TRBJ1-5
TGTGCCAGTACCACGGACAGGGTTGGGGATCAGCCCCAGCATTTT
CASTTDRVGDQPQHF
>TRBD2|TRBV5-1|few|TRBJ2-5
TGCGCCAGCACTAGCGGGAGGGCCGAAGAGACCCAGTACTTC
CASTSGRAEETQYF
>NA|TRBV27|NA|TRBJ2-5
TGTGCCAGCAGTACCCTCCCGGGCCAGGGGGAGACCCAGTACTTC
CASSTLPGQGETQYF
>TRBD1|TRBV30|NA|TRBJ2-2
TGTGCCTGGAGTCCCGGCAGGGGGCGGCGGACCGGGGAGCTGTTTTTT
CAWSPGRGRRTGELFF
>TRBD2|TRBV27|NA|TRBJ2-2
TGTGCCAGCACCCTAATGGGACTAGCGGGAGATAGGGACACCGGGGAGCTGTTTTTT
CASTLMGLAGDRDTGELFF
>NA|TRBV7-9|NA|TRBJ1-2
TGTGCCAGCAGTCAAGCCTCAGCCTGGGGGGACCCGCTCTATGGCTACACCTTC
CASSQASAWGDPLYGYTF